The clone carrying this T cell receptor beta chain was recorded a few times. Its antigen is as yet unknown. TCR beta libraries were built with iRepertoire HTBI primers and Arm-PCR of CDR3 regions. TCRdb reanalysed the multiplex PCR reads using MiXCR and keeps one entry per CDR3 protein. Among approximately 400,000 distinct CDR3 sequences, around 15% were seen once, and the ten largest hold 22%. This record comes from a study of regulatory T cells in long-lasting Graves disease. Study overall: Antithyroid drugs had been given to newly diagnosed Graves' patients for under 3 months.

The CDR3 covers 15 residues. V was pared by 4 bases and J by 4 bases, with 17 bases between. Germline assignment: CDR1 SGDLS and CDR2 YYNGEE. Time point indicated: newly diagnosed GD, antithyroid drugs for less than 3 months. Isolated PBMC RNA provided the starting material for the TCR library. Diagnosing Graves' disease relied on the American Thyroid Association guidelines. The study, taken as a whole, reports: Sharing of public clonotypes was greater in persistent patients (over 2,500) than in new patients (more than 900).

Source: peripheral blood mononuclear cells (PBMCs), taken at new diagnosis, from a patient treated with antithyroid drugs. The sequence was collected from a female donor with Graves disease. The chain uses TRBV9 and TRBJ2-5, with unresolved D. The CDR3: CASSSGTVGGETQYF. As DNA, the CDR3 is TGTGCCAGCAGCTCGGGTACAGTCGGCGGAGAGACCCAGTACTTC.